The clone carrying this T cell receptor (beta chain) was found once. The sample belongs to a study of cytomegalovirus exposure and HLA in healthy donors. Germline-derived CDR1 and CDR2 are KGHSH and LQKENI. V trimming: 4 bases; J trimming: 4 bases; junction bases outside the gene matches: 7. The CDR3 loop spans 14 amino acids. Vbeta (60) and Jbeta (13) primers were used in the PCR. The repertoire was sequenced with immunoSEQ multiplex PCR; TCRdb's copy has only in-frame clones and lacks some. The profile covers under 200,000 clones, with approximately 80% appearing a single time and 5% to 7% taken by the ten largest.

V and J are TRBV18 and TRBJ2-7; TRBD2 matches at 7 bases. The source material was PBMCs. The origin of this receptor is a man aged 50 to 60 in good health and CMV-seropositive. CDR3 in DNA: TGTGCCAGCTCACTTTCGGCGGGGGAGTACGAGCAGTACTTC. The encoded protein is CASSLSAGEYEQYF. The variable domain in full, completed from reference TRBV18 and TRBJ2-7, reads NAGVMQNPRHLVRRRGQEARLRCSPMKGHSHVYWYRQLPEEGLKFMVYLQKENIIDESGMPKERFSAEFPKEGPSILRIQQVVRGDSAAYFCASSLSAGEYEQYFGPGTRLTVT.